This is a list of T cell receptor beta chains from one sample in a study of cytomegalovirus exposure and HLA in healthy donors. TCRdb's table, derived via immunoSEQ multiplex PCR, lists solely in-frame clones and lacks some. The data contain over 100,000 clones, around three quarters of them seen just once; the ten biggest clones take up roughly 0.82%. Material for sequencing was PBMCs. The source is a woman younger than 45 in good health and CMV-seronegative. Each CDR3 is given with its conserved first and last residue. Clone size appears in some rows only: once, few, many, or a class for an expanded clone.

clone_size: -
v_call: TRBV6-5
j_call: TRBJ1-1
cdr3_aa: CASREGGTNTEAFF

clone_size: -
v_call: TRBV28
j_call: TRBJ2-3
cdr3_aa: CASSLYGRGADTQYF

clone_size: -
v_call: TRBV6-5
j_call: TRBJ1-1
cdr3_aa: CASRHGTREAFF

clone_size: few
v_call: TRBV5-1
j_call: TRBJ2-1
cdr3_aa: CASSLEPSGLYNEQFF

clone_size: -
v_call: TRBV5-1
j_call: TRBJ1-1
cdr3_aa: CASSPEGLNTEAFF

clone_size: -
v_call: TRBV28
j_call: TRBJ1-4
cdr3_aa: CASSPTSAGLRKLFF

clone_size: few
v_call: TRBV7-9
j_call: TRBJ1-3
cdr3_aa: CASSFIGQDISGNTIYF

clone_size: -
v_call: TRBV5-6
j_call: TRBJ1-2
cdr3_aa: CASSFVQGFTF

clone_size: -
v_call: TRBV27
j_call: TRBJ2-1
cdr3_aa: CASSLRGNEQFF

clone_size: -
v_call: TRBV19
j_call: TRBJ1-1
cdr3_aa: CASSISTANTEAFF

clone_size: -
v_call: TRBV18
j_call: TRBJ1-1
cdr3_aa: CASSPPGPGTVGEAFF

clone_size: -
v_call: TRBV25-1
j_call: TRBJ2-1
cdr3_aa: CASSESSGRAGGQFF

clone_size: -
v_call: TRBV7-9
j_call: TRBJ1-1
cdr3_aa: CASSPSGSGTENTEAFF

clone_size: -
v_call: TRBV11-1
j_call: TRBJ2-1
cdr3_aa: CASSPSYNEQFF

clone_size: -
v_call: TRBV5-1
j_call: TRBJ1-4
cdr3_aa: CASSSGGRTNEKLFF

clone_size: -
v_call: TRBV5-1
j_call: TRBJ2-4
cdr3_aa: CASSLVAGGENIQYF

clone_size: once
v_call: TRBV9
j_call: TRBJ1-1
cdr3_aa: CASRGDSYTEAFF

clone_size: -
v_call: TRBV29-1
j_call: TRBJ2-5
cdr3_aa: CSVQLEGETQYF

clone_size: once
v_call: TRBV18
j_call: TRBJ2-1
cdr3_aa: CASSPVLVGNEQFF

clone_size: once
v_call: TRBV15
j_call: TRBJ2-1
cdr3_aa: CATSRVYGQEQFF

clone_size: -
v_call: TRBV7-6
j_call: TRBJ2-7
cdr3_aa: CASSLDSLSYEQYF

clone_size: -
v_call: TRBV6-1
j_call: TRBJ1-5
cdr3_aa: CASSDRQLWGNQPQHF